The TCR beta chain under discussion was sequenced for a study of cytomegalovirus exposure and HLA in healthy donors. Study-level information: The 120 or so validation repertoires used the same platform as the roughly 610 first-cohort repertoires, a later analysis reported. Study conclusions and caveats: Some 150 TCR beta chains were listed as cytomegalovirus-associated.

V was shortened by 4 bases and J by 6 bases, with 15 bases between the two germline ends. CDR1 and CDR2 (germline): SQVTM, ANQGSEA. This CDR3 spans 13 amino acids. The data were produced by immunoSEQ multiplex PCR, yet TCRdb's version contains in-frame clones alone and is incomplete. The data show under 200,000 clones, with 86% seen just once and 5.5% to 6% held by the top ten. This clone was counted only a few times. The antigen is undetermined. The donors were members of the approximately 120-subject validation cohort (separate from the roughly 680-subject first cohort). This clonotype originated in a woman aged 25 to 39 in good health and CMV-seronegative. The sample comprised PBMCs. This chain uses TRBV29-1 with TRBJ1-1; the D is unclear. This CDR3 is CSVVPRPRAEAFF. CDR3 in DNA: TGCAGCGTTGTCCCCCGCCCAAGGGCTGAAGCTTTCTTT.